This entry features one TCR beta chain sequence. This sample is part of a study of blood T cell repertoires in COVID-19. Study in general: Collection of acute and convalescent COVID-19 samples took place in the United States, Italy and Spain. The analysed material was cDNA or gDNA that came from T cells, B-cell-depleted T cells, or PBMCs.

As originally analysed: The assay estimated nucleated cells by amplifying reference gene primers. Measured with immunoSEQ multiplex PCR; TCRdb has only the in-frame clones, and not every one. D and trimming come from the DNA, and the V and J calls and clone size come from that table. The sample yields a few hundred thousand clones, about 87% seen once. The TCR originated in a woman in her forties or fifties with acute or convalescent COVID-19. Specimen: peripheral blood.

The CDR3 spells CASSSTGPRDTQYF. The CDR3 nucleotides are TGTGCCAGCAGCTCCACAGGGCCCAGGGATACGCAGTATTTT. The rearrangement joins TRBV7-2 to TRBJ2-3, with D possibly being TRBD1 (6 bases). Trimming shortened V by 4 bases and J by 6 bases, and 14 bases separated the two germline ends. Germline V gives CDR1 SGHTA, CDR2 FQGNSA. The CDR3 loop spans 14 amino acids. Looking up the rest from reference TRBV7-2 and TRBJ2-3 gives the full variable domain: GAGVSQSPSNKVTEKGKDVELRCDPISGHTALYWYRQSLGQGLEFLIYFQGNSAPDKSGLPSDRFSAERTGGSVSTLTIQRTQQEDSAVYLCASSSTGPRDTQYFGPGTRLTVL.